This TCR beta chain was captured in a study of shared clonotypes between healthy human individuals. V was clipped by 5 bases and J by 3 bases; unmatched bases: 4. The CDR3 contains 15 residues. Germline V gives CDR1 MNHNS, CDR2 SASEGT. Clones were sequenced by immunoSEQ multiplex PCR, and TCRdb holds only the in-frame ones, with some missing. The sample lists some 580,000 clones, 95% to 98% occurring once. The chain links TRBV6-1 to TRBJ2-7, with 13 bases lining up with TRBD2. The receptor's source is a woman aged 30 to 39 in good health. The material sequenced was naive CD4+ T cells sorted from blood. Regarding subset: CD45RA+ positively selected. The CDR3: CASSTGTSGDYEQYF. The CDR3 bases are TGTGCCAGCAGTACTGGGACTAGCGGGGACTACGAGCAGTACTTC.